These 19 T cell receptor beta chains share one sample of origin, sequenced in a study of lymphopenia after photon versus proton radiotherapy. Generated by immunoSEQ multiplex PCR, the TCRdb table keeps only in-frame clones and is missing some. The repertoire holds 70,000 or so clones, roughly 90% seen once, with 2.9% in the top ten. Sequenced here: peripheral blood, sampled from a patient treated with photon-based radiotherapy. The source is a woman aged 70-85 years with pancreatic cancer.

The rearrangement links TRBV27 to TRBJ2-7; 7 positions agree with TRBD1. Germline trimming cut 5 bases from V and 3 bases from J; bases unmatched to any gene: 13. The CDR3 sequence is 16 residues long. The germline CDR1 and CDR2 sequences are MNHEY and SMNVEV (reference sequence). This chain's CDR3 is CASSPDRDRGDYEQYF. The CDR3 DNA sequence: TGTGCCAGCAGTCCCGACAGGGATCGAGGGGACTACGAGCAGTACTTC.

The chain combines TRBV9 with TRBJ2-2; D is possibly TRBD1 (6 bases). Germline CDR1 is SGDLS and CDR2 is YYNGEE. V dropped 0 bases and J dropped 2 bases, with 8 bases sitting between them. The CDR3 extends over 15 amino acids. The chain's CDR3 is CASSVARGNTGELFF. CDR3 bases: TGTGCCAGCAGCGTAGCCAGGGGTAACACCGGGGAGCTGTTTTTT.

The chain employs TRBV18 and TRBJ1-6; D gene ambiguous. Germline loops: CDR1 KGHSH, CDR2 LQKENI. This CDR3 has 14 amino acids. Trimming pared 5 bases from V and 9 bases from J, leaving 14 bases between. In DNA form, the CDR3 reads TGTGCCAGCTCAACTCAGGTGGGCGGTTCACCCCTCCACTTT. This codes for CASSTQVGGSPLHF.

The chain employs TRBV18 and TRBJ1-1, with no clear D. Trimming pared 1 base from V and 4 bases from J, leaving 7 bases between. The V gene's germline CDR1 is KGHSH and CDR2 LQKENI. The CDR3 has 13 amino acids. CDR3 residues: CASSPQRVTEAFF. CDR3 coding DNA: TGTGCCAGCTCACCACAGCGGGTCACTGAAGCTTTCTTT.

This rearrangement joins TRBV15 to TRBJ2-3; no reliable D call. Per the germline V gene, CDR1 is LNHNV and CDR2 is YYDKDF (reference sequence). The CDR3 totals 13 residues. V was clipped by 0 bases and J by 5 bases, with 6 bases between them. DNA for the CDR3: TGTGCCACCAGCAGAGATGTGCAAGATACGCAGTATTTT. Encoded protein: CATSRDVQDTQYF.

The gene calls are TRBV28 and TRBJ2-1, with a possible D match to TRBD1 (8 bases). Germline V lookup: CDR1 MDHEN, CDR2 SYDVKM. Trimming cost V 9 bases and J 4 bases, with 16 bases left between them. The CDR3 loop spans 14 amino acids. The CDR3 loop reads CASTTGGGYNEQFF. DNA of the CDR3: TGTGCCAGTACAACAGGGGGGGGATACAATGAGCAGTTCTTC. The full variable domain, rest sourced from reference TRBV28 and TRBJ2-1, is DVKVTQSSRYLVKRTGEKVFLECVQDMDHENMFWYRQDPGLGLRLIYFSYDVKMKEKGDIPEGYSVSREKKERFSLILESASTNQTSMYLCASTTGGGYNEQFFGPGTRLTVL.

Details on this clone: Other DNA sequences from this sample encode an identical CDR3 as well. The chain combines TRBV7-3 with TRBJ2-3; D gene ambiguous. The CDR3 extends over 13 amino acids. CDR1 SGHTA and CDR2 FQGTGA come from the germline V gene. With 3 bases removed from V and 1 base from J, the gap between germline ends came to 5 bases. CDR3 sequence (DNA): TGTGCCAGCAGCTTTACTCGCACAGATACGCAGTATTTT. Amino acid sequence: CASSFTRTDTQYF. The full variable domain, rest sourced from reference TRBV7-3 and TRBJ2-3, is GAGVSQTPSNKVTEKGKYVELRCDPISGHTALYWYRQSLGQGPEFLIYFQGTGAADDSGLPNDRFFAVRPEGSVSTLKIQRTERGDSAVYLCASSFTRTDTQYFGPGTRLTVL.

The chain uses TRBV5-4 and TRBJ2-7, with 11 bases identical to TRBD1. CDR1 and CDR2 (germline): SGHNT, YYREEE (reference sequence). The CDR3 has 15 residues. The junction had 9 bases not matched to a gene; V was cut back by 4 bases and J by 6 bases. The CDR3 reads CASSNKGQGVGEQYF. The CDR3 coding sequence is TGTGCCAGCAGCAACAAGGGACAGGGGGTCGGCGAGCAGTACTTC.

The V gene is TRBV7-9, the J gene TRBJ2-7, with TRBD2 identical over 10 bases. The J segment lost 6 bases and the V segment lost 5 bases, leaving 10 bases of the junction unmatched. Per germline, CDR1 SEHNR and CDR2 FQNEAQ (reference sequence). The CDR3 loop spans 15 amino acids. The CDR3 here is CASSASLAGEVEQYF. In DNA form, the CDR3 reads TGTGCCAGCAGCGCGTCCCTAGCGGGAGAAGTCGAGCAGTACTTC.

The J gene is TRBJ2-3, the V gene TRBV2; D perhaps matches TRBD1 (6 bases). The CDR3 length is 11 residues. Germline values: CDR1 SNHLY, CDR2 FYNNEI. V was cut by 5 bases and J by 14 bases, with 14 bases left in between. The CDR3 coding sequence is TGTGCCAGCAGTACCGGGACAACTCCGTATTTT. Translation gives CASSTGTTPYF.

The chain carries TRBV5-1 and TRBJ2-2; D perhaps matches TRBD1 (6 bases). Trimming removed 5 bases at V and 1 base at J, with 9 bases between. This CDR3 region has 14 residues. Germline CDR1 SGHRS, CDR2 YFSETQ. The DNA for the CDR3 is TGCGCCAGCAGGGCGACAGGGAACACCGGGGAGCTGTTTTTT. Amino acid sequence: CASRATGNTGELFF.

The chain couples TRBV4-2 to TRBJ1-4, with TRBD1 matching 11 bases. V was clipped by 5 bases and J by 7 bases; unmatched bases: 6. Germline V gives CDR1 LGHNA, CDR2 YNFKEQ. This CDR3 is 15 amino acids long. CDR3 sequence reads: CASSDRDRGFEKLFF. The CDR3, as DNA: TGTGCCAGCAGCGACCGGGACAGGGGGTTTGAAAAACTGTTTTTT.

The rearrangement joins TRBV5-8 to TRBJ2-3; D uncertain. V lost 9 bases, J lost 2 bases, and 19 bases lay in between. The CDR3 loop spans 15 amino acids. CDR1 is SGHTS and CDR2 is YDEGEE in the germline V gene. CDR3 nucleotide sequence: TGTGCCACGTCCTACGCCGATACAGTCACAGATACGCAGTATTTT. Residues: CATSYADTVTDTQYF. The full variable domain, in which reference TRBV5-8 and TRBJ2-3 provide the parts outside the CDR3, is EAGVTQSPTHLIKTRGQQATLRCSPISGHTSVYWYQQALGLGLQFLLWYDEGEERNRGNFPPRFSGRQFPNYSSELNVNALELEDSALYLCATSYADTVTDTQYFGPGTRLTVL.

The table lists this clone with a count of one. The chain has TRBV5-4 and TRBJ2-7; 10 bases align to TRBD1. The CDR3 covers 14 residues. V was clipped by 4 bases and J by 5 bases; unmatched bases: 6. From germline, CDR1 is SGHNT and CDR2 YYREEE (reference sequence). In DNA form, the CDR3 reads TGTGCCAGCAGCCCGGGACAGGGGTCCCACGAGCAGTACTTC. Protein sequence: CASSPGQGSHEQYF.

The chain links TRBV7-2 to TRBJ1-2; D gene unclear. The CDR3 has 13 amino acids. V shed 5 bases and J shed 2 bases, with 9 bases lying between them. The germline CDR1 and CDR2 sequences are SGHTA and FQGNSA. For the CDR3, the DNA is TGTGCCAGCAGCCCGGGCCGAAACTATGGCTACACCTTC. Translating it yields CASSPGRNYGYTF.

This clone was seen a single time. The chain uses TRBV7-8 and TRBJ2-7; TRBD2 matches 8 bases. Trimming cost V 4 bases and J 3 bases; bases outside gene matches: 8. From germline, CDR1 is SGHVS and CDR2 FQNEAQ. CDR3 length equals 15 residues. The CDR3 protein is CASSSTGLENYEQYF. The CDR3 nucleotides are TGTGCCAGCAGCTCCACGGGACTAGAGAACTACGAGCAGTACTTC.

This clone was picked up one time. The chain uses TRBV4-3 and TRBJ2-7, with TRBD2 identical over 12 bases. V shed 0 bases, J shed 3 bases, and the junction held 3 bases outside the gene matches. Germline CDR1 is LGHNA and CDR2 is YSLEER. The CDR3 extends over 16 amino acids. Written as DNA, the CDR3 is TGCGCCAGCAGCCAAGACCTAGCGGGAGGGATCTACGAGCAGTACTTC. This translates into CASSQDLAGGIYEQYF.

The chain joins TRBV5-8 to TRBJ1-4; a weak D match, TRBD1 (5 bases). Germline V lookup: CDR1 SGHTS, CDR2 YDEGEE. The germline V and J ends were trimmed by 4 bases and 5 bases, with 15 bases remaining between them. The CDR3 has 15 residues. In DNA, the CDR3 is TGTGCCAGCAGCCAACTCGACAGAACGAATGAAAAACTGTTTTTT. This translates into CASSQLDRTNEKLFF.

This rearrangement joins TRBV9 to TRBJ2-7, with D unresolved. Trimming stripped 4 bases from V and 0 bases from J, with 11 bases between. The CDR3 is 14 residues long. Germline V gives CDR1 SGDLS, CDR2 YYNGEE. The CDR3 spells CASSMQSVSYEQYF. The CDR3 DNA reads TGTGCCAGCAGCATGCAGAGTGTCTCCTACGAGCAGTACTTC.